Listed here is a single TCR beta chain. The table came from immunoSEQ multiplex PCR; TCRdb's copy has only in-frame clones and leaves some out. Among 100,000 to 120,000 clones, approximately 87% were seen once, and the ten largest hold around 3.5%. This sample is part of a study of control samples from healthy donors and cancer patients. Trimming removed 6 bases at V and 0 bases at J, with 14 bases between. The CDR3 extends over 15 amino acids. The germline V gene encodes CDR1 MNHEY and CDR2 SVGAGI. Sample: PBMCs. The chain couples TRBV6-5 to TRBJ1-1; possibly TRBD1 for D (5 bases). The TCR comes from a woman aged 60-75 years with lung cancer. The CDR3 region is CASSGAAGVNTEAFF. The CDR3, as DNA: TGTGCCAGCAGCGGAGCGGCGGGGGTGAACACTGAAGCTTTCTTT.